What follows describes a single T cell receptor beta chain. Authors' methods: The assay estimated nucleated cells by amplifying reference gene primers. Method: immunoSEQ multiplex PCR; TCRdb's copy keeps in-frame clones and lacks some. V, J and clone size were drawn from that table, and D and trimming were deduced from the DNA. The data contain under 400,000 clones, approximately 89% of them singletons. This entry is derived from a study of blood T cell repertoires in COVID-19. Whole-study context: The United States, Italy and Spain supplied acute and convalescent COVID-19 samples. T cells, B-cell-depleted T cells, or PBMCs provided the cDNA or gDNA that served as material.

Those enrolled in Seattle joined during active infection and were followed longitudinally afterward. The specimen was peripheral blood. This TCR came from a woman aged 55-70 years with COVID-19, enrolled during active disease.

CDR3 amino acids: CASSAPDRAGRSAEAFF. CDR3 bases: TGTGCCAGCAGTGCTCCGGACAGGGCGGGTAGATCTGCTGAAGCTTTCTTT. V is TRBV27 and J is TRBJ1-1; TRBD1 aligns across 8 bases. There are 17 residues in the CDR3. Germline CDR1 MNHEY, CDR2 SMNVEV (reference sequence). After removal of 5 bases from V and 6 bases from J, the junction contained 17 bases not matched to a gene.